This TCR beta chain was observed in a study of blood T cell repertoires in COVID-19. Study overall: Whether acute or convalescent, the COVID-19 samples came from the United States, Italy and Spain. The analysed material was cDNA or gDNA that came from T cells, B-cell-depleted T cells, or PBMCs.

In the original analysis: How many nucleated cells were present was estimated from reference gene primer amplification. Libraries were prepared by immunoSEQ multiplex PCR; TCRdb keeps only in-frame clonotypes and omits some of them. That table gives V, J and clone size, and the DNA gave D and trimming. This sample has about 140,000 clones, with approximately 86% found just once. Germline CDR1 MDHEN, CDR2 SYDVKM. V lost 3 bases and J lost 1, with 3 bases in between. The CDR3 is 12 amino acids. Sample: peripheral blood. This receptor was identified in a human donor in a cohort sampled during active COVID-19. This sequence joins TRBV28 and TRBJ1-1, with no clear D. In DNA form, the CDR3 reads TGTGCCAGCAGTTTGAGGAACACTGAAGCTTTCTTT. Amino acids: CASSLRNTEAFF.